What follows are 5 T cell receptor beta chains derived from one specimen sequenced in a study of blood T cell repertoires in COVID-19 (TCRdb year 2020). Receptors were amplified or captured by the immunoSEQ multiplex PCR assay. TCRdb took this table from immuneACCESS and kept in-frame rearrangements with V and J called. Such tables lack part of the clones; where checked against another copy, unresolved V genes explain under half of the gap, and the rest is unexplained. The sample table shows some 300,000 clones, and about 91% are seen once. 6.9% of the sample goes to the ten largest clones. Sequencing was performed on peripheral blood. The receptor source for this set is a woman in her twenties or thirties who had recovered from COVID-19.

The genes are TRBV2 and TRBJ1-5; 8 nucleotides line up with TRBD1. This CDR3 comprises 16 residues. Per the germline V gene, CDR1 is SNHLY and CDR2 is FYNNEI. Trimming removed 6 bases from V and 2 bases from J; junction bases left unmatched: 9. CDR3 nucleotide sequence: TGTGCCAGCAGAGGCCTTGGACAGGGCGGCAATCAGCCCCAGCATTTT. It specifies CASRGLGQGGNQPQHF.

This clone was seen a few times. The gene calls are TRBV7-9 and TRBJ2-2; TRBD2 aligns across 9 bases. The V segment lost 3 bases and the J segment 5 bases; nucleotides outside the gene matches: 4. The CDR3 runs 15 residues. From germline, CDR1 is SEHNR and CDR2 FQNEAQ (reference sequence). DNA of the CDR3: TGTGCCAGCAGCTTGGCGGGGGGGCAGACCGGGGAGCTGTTTTTT. It is translated as CASSLAGGQTGELFF.

V and J are TRBV4-2 and TRBJ1-3; the match to TRBD1 covers 7 bases. There are 16 residues in the CDR3. Germline-derived CDR1 and CDR2 are LGHNA and YNFKEQ. The J segment lost 4 bases and the V segment lost 3 bases, leaving 9 bases of the junction unmatched. The CDR3 DNA follows: TGTGCCAGCAGCCAGTCAACAGGGGCGGCGGGAAACACCATATATTTT. Its translation: CASSQSTGAAGNTIYF.

The chain carries TRBV6-1 and TRBJ2-5; D may be TRBD1 (5 bases). The CDR3 is 15 amino acids. Germline V lookup: CDR1 MNHNS, CDR2 SASEGT. The V and J ends lost 2 bases and 3 bases respectively, with 13 bases between them. The CDR3 loop reads CASSELEATEETQYF. In DNA form, the CDR3 reads TGTGCCAGCAGTGAACTCGAAGCGACAGAAGAGACCCAGTACTTC.

J is TRBJ1-3 and V is TRBV6-6; D is unclear. The CDR3 is made up of 16 amino acids. Between the trimmed V and J ends, which lost 0 bases and 0 bases, there was a span of 9 bases. Germline-derived CDR1 and CDR2 are MNHNY and SVGAGI (reference sequence). CDR3 residues: CASSYSAPLSGNTIYF. In nucleotides, the CDR3 is TGTGCCAGCAGTTACTCAGCCCCCCTCTCTGGAAACACCATATATTTT.